This entry is about one TCR beta chain. The entry originates in a study of blood T cells in healthy people across ages. The ends lost 0 bases at V and 8 bases at J; junction bases unmatched: 5. The CDR3 covers 14 residues. Together with a sample-barcoded 5' primer, a J-beta primer mix was included in a second PCR lasting roughly 6 to 12 cycles. TCRdb re-called the 5' RACE reads through MiXCR, storing one row per CDR3 protein. The table lists some 1.7 million distinct CDR3 sequences, 28% of them singletons. Sample: blood. The chain combines TRBV12-3 or TRBV12-4 with TRBJ1-2; TRBD1 matches 8 bases. This TCR was recovered from a woman aged 25 to 39 in good health. This CDR3 reads CASSLAQGALGYTF. CDR3 nucleotide sequence: TGTGCCAGCAGTTTAGCCCAGGGGGCGTTGGGCTACACCTTC.